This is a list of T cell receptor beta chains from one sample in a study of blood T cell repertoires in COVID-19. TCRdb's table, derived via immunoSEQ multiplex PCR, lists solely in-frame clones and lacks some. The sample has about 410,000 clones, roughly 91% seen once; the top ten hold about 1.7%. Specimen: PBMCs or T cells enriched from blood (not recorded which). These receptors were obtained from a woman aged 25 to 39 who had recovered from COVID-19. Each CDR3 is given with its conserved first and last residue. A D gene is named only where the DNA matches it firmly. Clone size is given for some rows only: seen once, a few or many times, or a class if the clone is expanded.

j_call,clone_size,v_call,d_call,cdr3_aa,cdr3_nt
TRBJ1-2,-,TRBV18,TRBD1,CASSPLVASSTAGGAHYGYTF,TGTGCCAGCTCACCACTTGTTGCGTCGTCGACTGCAGGGGGCGCCCACTATGGCTACACCTTC
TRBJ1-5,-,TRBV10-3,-,CAISGSLGNQPQHF,TGTGCCATCAGTGGGAGCCTGGGCAATCAGCCCCAGCATTTT
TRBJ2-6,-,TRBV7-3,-,CASSGPSSSGANVLTF,TGTGCCAGCAGCGGCCCCTCGTCCTCAGGGGCCAACGTCCTGACTTTC
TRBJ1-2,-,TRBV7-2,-,CASSLVGRKPNYGYTF,TGTGCCAGCAGCTTAGTCGGGAGGAAACCTAACTATGGCTACACCTTC
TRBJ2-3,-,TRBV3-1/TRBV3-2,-,CASSHSRGDTQYF,TGTGCCAGCAGCCATAGCCGCGGGGATACGCAGTATTTT
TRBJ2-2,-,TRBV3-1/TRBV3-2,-,CASSPYTGAGELFF,TGTGCCAGCAGCCCCTACACGGGGGCCGGGGAGCTGTTTTTT
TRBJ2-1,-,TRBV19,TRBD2,CASSDNPGLAGLGDEQFF,TGTGCCAGTAGTGACAACCCGGGACTAGCGGGCCTGGGGGATGAGCAGTTCTTC
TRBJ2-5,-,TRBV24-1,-,CATSDMVGETQYF,TGTGCCACCAGTGATATGGTCGGGGAGACCCAGTACTTC
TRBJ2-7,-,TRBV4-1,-,CASRQFLGGHNEQYF,TGCGCCAGCAGACAATTCCTAGGGGGTCACAACGAGCAGTACTTC
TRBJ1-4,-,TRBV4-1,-,CASSSRAAGEKLFF,TGCGCCAGCAGCAGTCGGGCCGCGGGGGAAAAACTGTTTTTT
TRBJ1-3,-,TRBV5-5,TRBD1,CASSLARGTVSRSGNTIYF,TGTGCCAGCAGCTTGGCCCGGGGGACAGTTAGCCGCTCTGGAAACACCATATATTTT
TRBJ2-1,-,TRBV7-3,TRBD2,CASSLRTSGRFLNEQFF,TGTGCCAGCAGTTTAAGGACTAGTGGTCGTTTTTTGAATGAGCAGTTCTTC
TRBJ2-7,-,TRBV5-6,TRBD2,CASSLSVAGAYEQYF,TGTGCCAGCAGCTTGTCGGTAGCGGGAGCCTACGAGCAGTACTTC
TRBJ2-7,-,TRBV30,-,CAWSVRFDSSYEQYF,TGTGCCTGGAGTGTACGGTTCGATAGCTCCTACGAGCAGTACTTC
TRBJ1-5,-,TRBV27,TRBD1,CASTSNRGSQPQHF,TGTGCCAGCACCTCTAACAGGGGAAGCCAGCCCCAGCATTTT
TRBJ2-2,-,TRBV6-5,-,CASSYGKNTGELFF,TGTGCCAGCAGTTACGGCAAGAACACCGGGGAGCTGTTTTTT
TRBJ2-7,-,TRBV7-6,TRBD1,CASSARGQGAIQEQYF,TGTGCCAGCAGCGCCAGGGGGCAGGGGGCAATTCAGGAGCAGTACTTC
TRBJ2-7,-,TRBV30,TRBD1,CAWGQGPYEQYF,TGTGCCTGGGGACAGGGTCCCTACGAGCAGTACTTC
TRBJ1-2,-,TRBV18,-,CASSLKRQGTNYGYTF,TGTGCCAGCTCACTAAAAAGGCAGGGGACTAACTATGGCTACACCTTC
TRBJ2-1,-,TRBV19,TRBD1,CASSRTGADEQFF,TGTGCCAGTAGTAGAACAGGGGCCGATGAGCAGTTCTTC
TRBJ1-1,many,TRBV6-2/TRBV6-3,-,CASSYDGDMNTEAFF,TGTGCCAGCAGTTACGATGGGGACATGAACACTGAAGCTTTCTTT
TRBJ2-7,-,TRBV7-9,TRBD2,CASSLVSWTRAYEQYF,TGTGCCAGCAGCTTAGTTTCCTGGACTAGAGCCTACGAGCAGTACTTC
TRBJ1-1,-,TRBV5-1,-,CASSSGLNLMNTEAFF,TGCGCCAGCAGCTCGGGACTGAACCTCATGAACACTGAAGCTTTCTTT
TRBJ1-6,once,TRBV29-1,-,CSVRVSGSYNSPLHF,TGCAGCGTTAGGGTCAGCGGCTCCTATAATTCACCCCTCCACTTT
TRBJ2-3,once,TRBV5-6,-,CASRTGISTDTQYF,TGTGCCAGCCGAACAGGGATTAGCACAGATACGCAGTATTTT
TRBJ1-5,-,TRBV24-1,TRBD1,CATSDHRGLYEPQHF,TGTGCCACCAGTGATCACAGGGGGCTCTATGAGCCCCAGCATTTT
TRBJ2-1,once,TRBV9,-,CASSGESGSYNEQFF,TGTGCCAGCAGCGGAGAAAGCGGGTCCTACAATGAGCAGTTCTTC